The rows below give T cell receptor beta chains drawn from one sample of a study of blood T cell repertoires in COVID-19. The protocol was immunoSEQ multiplex PCR, while the TCRdb copy is restricted to in-frame clones and leaves out a portion. The sample lists around 450,000 clones; around 90% were seen once. The source material was PBMCs or T cells enriched from blood (not recorded which). All receptors derive from a woman aged 18-29 years who had recovered from COVID-19. CDR3s include the opening cysteine and the closing phenylalanine or tryptophan. Each record gives: clone size, J gene, V gene, CDR3 protein. Only some rows state a clone size, as once, few, many or a class for expanded clones.

>.|TRBJ1-3|TRBV9
CASSVASVGNTIYF
>.|TRBJ2-5|TRBV28
CASSLMSGERETQYF
>.|TRBJ2-3|TRBV28
CASSWRGAEDTQYF
>few|TRBJ1-5|TRBV28
CASSIGVHQPQHF
>.|TRBJ2-7|TRBV27
CASSLWDRKYEQYF
>.|TRBJ2-7|TRBV5-1
CASRWTGGHEQYF
>.|TRBJ2-2|TRBV12-3/TRBV12-4
CASRHITGELFF
>.|TRBJ1-4|TRBV4-1
CASSQDFGATGKLFF
>.|TRBJ2-3|TRBV12-3/TRBV12-4
CASSTSSDTQYF
>.|TRBJ1-1|TRBV3-1/TRBV3-2
CASSQGGFTEAFF
>.|TRBJ2-5|TRBV7-9
CASSPDDGGETQYF
>.|TRBJ1-1|TRBV7-9
CATRGGESTEAFF
>.|TRBJ1-1|TRBV20-1
CSVARIVEAFF
>once|TRBJ2-3|TRBV12-3/TRBV12-4
CASRPSTADTQYF
>.|TRBJ2-2|TRBV5-1
CASTGSGTTGELFF
>once|TRBJ1-2|TRBV5-4
CASSLARQGEYGYTF